This is a list of T cell receptor beta chains from one sample in a study of T-cell memory formation after mild COVID-19. TCRdb used MiXCR to reprocess the 5' RACE reads, holding one entry per CDR3 protein. The table records about 560,000 distinct CDR3 sequences, approximately 21% of them present only once. The material sequenced was PBMCs or a T cell subset sorted from them (not recorded which). These receptors originate from an adult woman who had mild COVID-19 (a few samples of this study predate the infection). Cell type and time point are not known. CDR3s include the opening cysteine and the closing phenylalanine or tryptophan. D genes are given only for firm matches. Only part of the rows carry a size: once, few, many, or a class if the clone is expanded.

>few|TRBD1|TRBJ1-1|TRBV6-5
CASIGQGNTEAFF
TGTGCCAGCATCGGACAGGGGAACACTGAAGCTTTCTTT
>few|TRBD1|TRBJ2-7|TRBV2
CASTSGQIFSYEQYF
TGTGCCAGCACTTCGGGACAGATTTTTTCCTACGAGCAGTACTTC
>few|TRBD2|TRBJ2-7|TRBV12-3/TRBV12-4
CASSVAGTSGYEQYF
TGTGCCAGCAGTGTTGCCGGGACTAGCGGCTACGAGCAGTACTTC
>-|-|TRBJ2-7|TRBV5-1
CASSSRGGEGEQYF
TGCGCCAGCAGCTCCCGAGGGGGAGAGGGCGAGCAGTACTTC
>-|-|TRBJ2-5|TRBV2
CASSEGRKETQYF
TGTGCCAGCAGTGAAGGTAGAAAAGAGACCCAGTACTTC
>-|-|TRBJ1-2|TRBV7-2
CASSSQKGYGYTF
TGTGCCAGCAGCTCCCAAAAGGGGTATGGCTACACCTTC
>-|-|TRBJ1-1|TRBV7-3
CASSLHPQTEAFF
TGTGCCAGCAGCTTACACCCCCAGACTGAAGCTTTCTTT
>few|TRBD1|TRBJ1-4|TRBV7-7
CASSSDRASEKLFF
TGTGCCAGCAGCTCGGACAGGGCGAGTGAAAAACTGTTTTTT
>few|-|TRBJ2-1|TRBV5-4
CASSLDHHGNEQFF
TGTGCCAGCAGCTTGGACCACCACGGCAATGAGCAGTTCTTC
>few|TRBD1|TRBJ2-1|TRBV24-1
CATSDSLTGVREQFF
TGTGCCACCAGTGATTCCTTGACAGGGGTGAGGGAGCAGTTCTTC
>-|-|TRBJ2-7|TRBV20-1
CSARLPPYEQYF
TGCAGTGCTAGGTTACCCCCCTACGAGCAGTACTTC
>few|TRBD2|TRBJ2-1|TRBV7-8
CASSLVRLGGGLDEQFF
TGTGCCAGCAGCTTAGTTCGGCTTGGGGGAGGGCTCGATGAGCAGTTCTTC
>few|TRBD1|TRBJ1-1|TRBV20-1
CSAAGQMNTEAFF
TGCAGTGCCGCGGGACAGATGAACACTGAAGCTTTCTTT
>few|TRBD1|TRBJ2-7|TRBV29-1
CSVDGGQGALYEQYF
TGCAGCGTTGATGGGGGGCAGGGGGCTCTCTACGAGCAGTACTTC
>few|-|TRBJ1-6|TRBV20-1
CSARQRDYNSPLHF
TGCAGTGCTAGACAGAGGGATTATAATTCACCCCTCCACTTT
>few|-|TRBJ2-1|TRBV7-8
CASSLFLGSYNEQFF
TGTGCCAGCAGCTTATTCTTGGGCTCCTACAATGAGCAGTTCTTC
>few|TRBD2|TRBJ2-1|TRBV5-1
CASTIKTGGLAYNEQFF
TGCGCCAGCACCATAAAGACGGGGGGACTAGCCTACAATGAGCAGTTCTTC
>-|-|TRBJ2-1|TRBV4-1
CASSQVFTISGGYNEQFF
TGCGCCAGCAGCCAAGTTTTTACGATATCCGGAGGCTACAATGAGCAGTTCTTC
>-|-|TRBJ1-5|TRBV2
CARAPVRKADQPQHF
TGTGCCAGGGCGCCGGTAAGGAAGGCGGATCAGCCCCAGCATTTT
>-|-|TRBJ2-7|TRBV7-9
CASSLEPGHRSSYEQYF
TGTGCCAGCAGTCTCGAGCCAGGACACAGGAGCTCCTACGAGCAGTACTTC
>-|TRBD2|TRBJ2-7|TRBV6-6
CASSYLPTSGGAKAYEQYF
TGTGCCAGCAGTTACCTCCCGACTAGCGGGGGGGCCAAGGCCTACGAGCAGTACTTC
>-|-|TRBJ1-1|TRBV27
CASSTRARGMNTEAFF
TGTGCCAGCAGTACCCGGGCCAGGGGCATGAACACTGAAGCTTTCTTT
>-|-|TRBJ2-1|TRBV5-1
CASSSLSRQTSSYNEQFF
TGCGCCAGCAGCTCCCTGTCCCGACAGACGAGCTCCTACAATGAGCAGTTCTTC
>-|-|TRBJ2-1|TRBV11-3
CASSLEEDTEQFF
TGTGCCAGCAGCTTAGAAGAGGACACCGAGCAGTTCTTC
>few|-|TRBJ2-5|TRBV4-1
CASSQTTRETQYF
TGCGCCAGCAGCCAGACCACTAGGGAAACCCAGTACTTC
>-|TRBD2|TRBJ2-2|TRBV2
CATNRGPREGPGELFF
TGTGCCACCAACCGGGGACCGCGGGAGGGTCCTGGGGAGCTGTTTTTT
>-|TRBD2|TRBJ2-1|TRBV20-1
CSASGTSGISSRYEQFF
TGCAGTGCTAGCGGGACTAGCGGAATCTCGTCGAGGTATGAGCAGTTCTTC
>few|-|TRBJ1-1|TRBV10-3
CAISESGGPVQVTEAFF
TGTGCCATCAGTGAGTCGGGGGGGCCCGTCCAGGTCACTGAAGCTTTCTTT
>few|-|TRBJ2-7|TRBV20-1
CSSSRQANQGDYEQYF
TGCAGTTCATCCCGACAGGCCAACCAAGGTGACTACGAGCAGTACTTC
>few|TRBD2|TRBJ2-3|TRBV15
CATSRDTSGTLDTQYF
TGTGCCACCAGCAGAGACACTAGCGGGACCTTAGATACGCAGTATTTT
>few|TRBD1|TRBJ2-5|TRBV24-1
CATGPGGQETQYF
TGTGCCACCGGGCCAGGGGGCCAAGAGACCCAGTACTTC